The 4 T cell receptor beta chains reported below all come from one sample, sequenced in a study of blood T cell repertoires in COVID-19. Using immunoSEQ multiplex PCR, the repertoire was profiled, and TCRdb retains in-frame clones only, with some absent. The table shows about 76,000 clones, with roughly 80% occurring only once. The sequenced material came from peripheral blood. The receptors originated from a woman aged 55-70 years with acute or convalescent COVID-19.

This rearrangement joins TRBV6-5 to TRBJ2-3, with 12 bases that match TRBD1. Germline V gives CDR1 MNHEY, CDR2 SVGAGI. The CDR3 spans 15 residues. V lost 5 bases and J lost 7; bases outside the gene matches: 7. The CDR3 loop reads CASSPGTGGANTQYF. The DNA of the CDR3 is TGTGCCAGCAGTCCCGGGACAGGGGGCGCAAATACGCAGTATTTT.

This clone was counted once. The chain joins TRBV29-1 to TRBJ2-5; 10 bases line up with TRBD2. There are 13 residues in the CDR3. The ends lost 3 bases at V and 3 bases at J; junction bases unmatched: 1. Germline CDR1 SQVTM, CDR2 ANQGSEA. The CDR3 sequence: CSVDLAGEETQYF. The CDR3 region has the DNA TGCAGCGTTGACCTAGCGGGGGAAGAGACCCAGTACTTC.

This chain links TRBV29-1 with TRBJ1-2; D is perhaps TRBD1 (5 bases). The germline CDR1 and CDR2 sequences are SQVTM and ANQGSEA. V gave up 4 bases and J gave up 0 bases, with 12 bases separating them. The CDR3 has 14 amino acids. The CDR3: CSVVSGFTNYGYTF. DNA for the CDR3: TGCAGCGTTGTGTCAGGGTTTACTAACTATGGCTACACCTTC.

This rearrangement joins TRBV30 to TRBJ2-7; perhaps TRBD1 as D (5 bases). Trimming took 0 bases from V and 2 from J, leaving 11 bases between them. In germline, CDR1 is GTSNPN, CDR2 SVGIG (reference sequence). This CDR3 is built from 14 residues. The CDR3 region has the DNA TGTGCCTGGAGTGTGGGGCCGGCCACCTACGAGCAGTACTTC. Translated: CAWSVGPATYEQYF.